A single count supports the clone carrying this TCR beta chain. V was trimmed by 4 bases and J by 8 bases, leaving 18 bases between them. Germline CDR1 reads SGHNT; CDR2 reads YYREEE (reference sequence). The CDR3 consists of 14 residues. The RNA input was roughly 0.45 to 1 ug, and it was reverse transcribed with random hexamers. By means of immunoSEQ multiplex PCR, TCR beta CDR3 spanning 54 Vbeta and 13 Jbeta underwent amplification. TCRdb recomputed calls from the immunoSEQ multiplex PCR reads with MiXCR, one row per CDR3 protein. Here the sample spans 150,000 to 200,000 distinct CDR3 sequences, about 95% being singletons. This sample is drawn from a study of CD8 T cells in Susac syndrome. Peripheral blood CD8+ and CD4+ T cells were profiled by TCR beta sequencing. It was treatment-naive patients with stable or active relapsing-remitting disease who made up the multiple sclerosis controls. The CD8+ and CD4+ T cells were isolated magnetically using a negative isolation approach, whereas the TEMRA cells were enriched by FACS.

The TCR originated in a human donor with multiple sclerosis. The sample comprised CD8+ T cells from PBMCs. The chain has TRBV5-4 and TRBJ1-2, with unresolved D. This CDR3 is CASSPGRSGRGYTF. The CDR3 DNA is TGTGCCAGCAGCCCCGGGCGGTCGGGGAGAGGCTACACCTTC.